This T cell receptor (beta chain) was identified during a study of T cells in Graves' hyperthyroidism and ophthalmopathy (dated by TCRdb to the late 2010s). Context from the whole study: Peripheral blood samples were taken at the time of initial diagnosis, prior to any treatment. A discovery cohort of approximately 97 patients, about 44 with Graves' ophthalmopathy and approximately 57 with stable Graves' hyperthyroidism, was used to find distinguishing TCR V-J signatures. Prospective prediction of ophthalmopathy was tested in an independent validation cohort of 18 hyperthyroidism patients and 15 to 17 patients who later progressed to ophthalmopathy. The 100 or so discovery patients were divided at random into training and test sets in a 7:3 ratio. The study also compared thyroid tissue and blood T-cell repertoires from about six Graves' hyperthyroidism patients. After sampling, hyperthyroidism patients received methimazole starting at 30 mg daily, and ophthalmopathy patients received high-dose intravenous methylprednisolone. According to the paper, TCR Vbeta CDR3 sequencing was carried out on about 140 peripheral blood samples, which came from around 43 ophthalmopathy, roughly 75 hyperthyroidism and approximately 17 progressor patients.

Results the study describes overall, beyond this receptor: In validation, the model predicted progression to ophthalmopathy a median of approximately 6.3 months before onset, with roughly 68% sensitivity and 72.22% specificity. A 13 V-J signature model separated ophthalmopathy from stable hyperthyroidism, with approximately 87% sensitivity and 81.08% specificity in cross-validation and 80%/75% in testing. No statistical method was used to set the sample size in advance, and investigators knew the group allocation. Most expanded thyroid clonotypes (frequency above 0.001) were also detected in blood, suggesting blood repertoires may reflect thyroid immune responses.

Moderately to severely active disease, a Clinical Activity Score of at least 3, a NOSPECS grade of at least 4, and a duration under 3 months were present in ophthalmopathy patients. The study excluded patients with uncontrolled infections, other autoimmune diseases, pregnancy or lactation. Diagnoses relied on clinical symptoms, serum thyroxine and TRAb, thyroid ultrasound and orbital computed tomography. PBMCs were separated from approximately 10 ml of fresh peripheral blood using Ficoll-Paque density gradient centrifugation. Trizol reagent was used to extract total RNA, and RNA quality was then checked on an Agilent 2100 Bioanalyzer. The TCR beta CDR3 regions were amplified from the RNA transcripts. For the first round of RT-PCR on the TCR CDR3, the HTBI primer set was used together with the Qiagen OneStep RT-PCR kit. The libraries were constructed in a second round of multiplex PCR and then size-selected and purified. Libraries were sequenced paired-end with 100 bp reads on an Illumina HiSeq2000. The authors processed their data as follows. Raw data were processed with SOAPnuke, discarding reads with adapters, uncalled bases, mean Phred below 15, or no exact constant-primer or identifier match. High-quality paired reads were merged with COPE v1.2.5, and unique nucleotide sequences were defined as clonotypes. MiTCR v1.1 was used to align clonotypes to the IMGT TRBV, TRBD and TRBJ reference segments. The analysis was restricted to V-J combinations with a frequency above 0.0001, which together covered 99.2% of the repertoires. A TCS score was defined as the ratio of F50 (clonal expansion) to E x V (chaos), with BLOSUM62-based TCRdist applied between CDR3 peptides within each V-J. Welch's t-statistics and random forest reduced roughly 500 V-J features to 13, which were used in a naive Bayes classifier (R e1071). Using fastp at Q25 and MiXCR, TCRdb reprocessed the public reads and kept productive beta chains. Each record represents a unique CDR3 protein, reported with the most common genes and DNA among its rows. TCRdb assigned the V and J calls; the authors' analysis was not used. For this sample there are hundreds of thousands of distinct CDR3 sequences; roughly 14% appear just once. Roughly 13% of the sample belongs to the ten largest clones.

For this clonotype: Its antigen remains undetermined. Base-call qualities are not available, and no considerably larger clone is one nucleotide away.

Sequencing was carried out using blood. This clonotype originated in a man between 18 and 35 years old with Graves' ophthalmopathy.

The encoded CDR3 is CASSLESGLAGLFSSYNEQFF. The nucleotide sequence reads TGCGCCAGCAGCTTGGAGTCCGGACTAGCGGGATTGTTTAGCTCCTACAATGAGCAGTTCTTC. This sequence uses TRBV5-1 and TRBJ2-1; TRBD2 aligns with 12 central bases. CDR1 and CDR2, per the germline V gene, are SGHRS and YFSETQ. Including the terminal cysteine and phenylalanine, the CDR3 comprises 21 residues. Kept here is only the CDR3 DNA, which spans 63 bases and is read in frame from base 1. Trimming accounts for 0 bases at V and 0 bases at J, while the number of junction bases matched to no gene is 13.